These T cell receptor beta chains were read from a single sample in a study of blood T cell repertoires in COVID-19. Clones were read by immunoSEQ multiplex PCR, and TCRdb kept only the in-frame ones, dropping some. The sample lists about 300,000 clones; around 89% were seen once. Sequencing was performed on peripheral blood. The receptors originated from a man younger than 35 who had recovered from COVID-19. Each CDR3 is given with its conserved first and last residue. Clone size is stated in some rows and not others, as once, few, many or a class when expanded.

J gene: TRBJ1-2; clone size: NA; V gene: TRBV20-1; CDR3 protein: CSATRDGYTF
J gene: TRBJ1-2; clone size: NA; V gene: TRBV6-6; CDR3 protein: CASSYTYPYGYTF
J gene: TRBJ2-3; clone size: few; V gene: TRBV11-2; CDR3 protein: CASSWARTDTQYF
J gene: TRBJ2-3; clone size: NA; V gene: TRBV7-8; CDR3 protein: CASSLRLDTDTQYF
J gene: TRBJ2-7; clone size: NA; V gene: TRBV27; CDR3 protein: CASGPDRGSYEQYF
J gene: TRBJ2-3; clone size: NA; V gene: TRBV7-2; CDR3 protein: CASTLGTPRTDTQYF
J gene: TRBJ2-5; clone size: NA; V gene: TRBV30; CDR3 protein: CAWSRQEETQYF
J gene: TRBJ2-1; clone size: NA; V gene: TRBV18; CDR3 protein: CASSTGGLEQFF
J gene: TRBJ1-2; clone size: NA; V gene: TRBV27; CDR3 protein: CASSADRGHGYTF
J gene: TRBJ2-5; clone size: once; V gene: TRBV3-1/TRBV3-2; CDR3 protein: CASSQDYPGQETQYF
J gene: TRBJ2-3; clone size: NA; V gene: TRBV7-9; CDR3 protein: CASSLLAGVTDTQYF
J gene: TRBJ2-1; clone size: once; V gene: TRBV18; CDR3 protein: CASSLSGTSGGYNEQFF
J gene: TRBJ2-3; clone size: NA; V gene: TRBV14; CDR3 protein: CASSQDSGAGTDTQYF